This record concerns one T cell receptor (beta chain) sequence. Some clones are missing from TCRdb's copy, which holds only in-frame ones; the method was immunoSEQ multiplex PCR. Of tens of thousands of clones detected, roughly 92% appear once; the ten largest clones hold roughly 3.6%. The sample originates from a study of T cell changes during pregnancy in multiple sclerosis. The germline CDR1 and CDR2 sequences are MDHEN and SYDVKM. V lost 5 bases, J lost 8 bases, and 12 bases lay in between. The CDR3 covers 13 residues. This chain joins TRBV28 and TRBJ1-4; possibly TRBD1 for D (6 bases). This receptor was taken from a female donor in good health, enrolled as a control in a pregnancy study. Source: peripheral blood, taken after pregnancy. Here the CDR3 reads CASSRGWREKLFF. For the CDR3, the DNA is TGTGCCAGCAGTAGGGGGTGGAGGGAAAAACTGTTTTTT.